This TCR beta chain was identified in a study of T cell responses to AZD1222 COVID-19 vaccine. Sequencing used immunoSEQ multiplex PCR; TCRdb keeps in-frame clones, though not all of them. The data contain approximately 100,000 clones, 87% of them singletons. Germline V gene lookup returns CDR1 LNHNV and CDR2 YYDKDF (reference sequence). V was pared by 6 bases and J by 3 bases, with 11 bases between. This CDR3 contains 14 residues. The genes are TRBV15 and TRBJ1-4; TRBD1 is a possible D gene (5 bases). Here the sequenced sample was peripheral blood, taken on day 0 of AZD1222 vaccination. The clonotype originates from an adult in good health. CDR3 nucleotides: TGTGCCACCAGAAGGGGCCGGTCTAATGAAAAACTGTTTTTT. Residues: CATRRGRSNEKLFF.